The 8 T cell receptor beta chains below all came from one sample that was sequenced in a study of T cells in localized non-small cell lung cancer. Clones were read by immunoSEQ multiplex PCR, and TCRdb kept only the in-frame ones, dropping some. This table holds 25,000 to 30,000 clones, around 86% found once. The sample in question was peripheral blood, obtained before any cancer treatment. The receptors here all came from a woman aged 40 to 75 with stage I lung adenocarcinoma.

The chain is built from TRBV7-6 and TRBJ2-5; 10 bases are a match to TRBD2. TRBJ2-7 explains the end of the DNA better; the J call may be wrong. The CDR3 runs 16 residues. Germline V gene data show CDR1 as SGHVS and CDR2 as FNYEAQ. The CDR3 here is CASSLGTSGEPYEQYF. CDR3 DNA: TGTGCCAGCAGCTTAGGGACTAGCGGAGAACCTTACGAGCAGTACTTC.

The chain links TRBV4-1 to TRBJ1-6; no reliable D call. The CDR3 consists of 16 residues. Germline assignment: CDR1 MGHRA and CDR2 YSYEKL. Trimming shortened V by 0 bases and J by 4 bases, and 10 bases separated the two germline ends. CDR3: CASSQDPGRYNSPLHF. The CDR3, as DNA: TGCGCCAGCAGCCAAGATCCAGGACGGTATAATTCACCCCTCCACTTT.

V usage is TRBV7-3 and J usage is TRBJ1-1; no reliable D call. The CDR3 has 14 amino acids. The V gene's germline CDR1 is SGHTA and CDR2 FQGTGA. Trimming shortened V by 3 bases and J by 1 base, and 9 bases separated the two germline ends. The CDR3 is CASSLGGPNTEAFF. The CDR3 DNA reads TGTGCCAGCAGCTTGGGTGGGCCGAACACTGAAGCTTTCTTT.

The rearrangement links TRBV5-4 to TRBJ2-1; tentative D call: TRBD2 (7 bases). The V and J ends lost 3 bases and 1 base respectively, with 14 bases between them. CDR1 is SGHNT and CDR2 is YYREEE in the germline V gene (reference sequence). There are 16 residues in the CDR3. Here the CDR3 DNA reads TGTGCCAGCAGCTCCGGAGGGGGGGGTTCCTACAATGAGCAGTTCTTC. Protein sequence: CASSSGGGGSYNEQFF.

This sequence joins TRBV7-9 and TRBJ1-1, with a possible D match to TRBD1 (5 bases). There are 15 residues in the CDR3. The V end lost 5 bases, the J end lost 5 bases, and 18 bases lay between the germline ends. From germline, CDR1 is SEHNR and CDR2 FQNEAQ (reference sequence). CDR3 protein: CASSPRGESRTEAFF. CDR3 coding DNA: TGTGCCAGCAGCCCGCGAGGGGAAAGTAGGACTGAAGCTTTCTTT.

The gene calls are TRBV15 and TRBJ1-1; D unclear. The CDR3 is made up of 13 amino acids. Germline CDR1 is LNHNV and CDR2 is YYDKDF (reference sequence). Trimming shortened V by 0 bases and J by 2 bases, and 4 bases separated the two germline ends. The CDR3 sequence: CATSRDLNTEAFF. CDR3 in DNA: TGTGCCACCAGCAGAGATTTAAACACTGAAGCTTTCTTT. Looking up the rest from reference TRBV15 and TRBJ1-1 gives the full variable domain: DAMVIQNPRYQVTQFGKPVTLSCSQTLNHNVMYWYQQKSSQAPKLLFHYYDKDFNNEADTPDNFQSRRPNTSFCFLDIRSPGLGDTAMYLCATSRDLNTEAFFGQGTRLTVV.

The chain recombines TRBV6-1 with TRBJ1-2; 9 positions match TRBD1. V dropped 0 bases and J dropped 5; count of bases not matched to a gene: 7. The germline V gene has CDR1 MNHNS and CDR2 SASEGT. This CDR3 has 16 residues. The CDR3 nucleotides are TGTGCCAGCAGTGAAGCGGGACAGGGCGGGGGGTATGGCTACACCTTC. Amino acids: CASSEAGQGGGYGYTF.

J is TRBJ1-2 and V is TRBV6-6, with unresolved D. V was pared by 6 bases and J by 4 bases, with 3 bases between. The CDR3 has 10 residues. In germline, CDR1 is MNHNY, CDR2 SVGAGI (reference sequence). Here the CDR3 reads CASRSYGYTF. The CDR3, as DNA: TGTGCCAGCAGGTCCTATGGCTACACCTTC.